This T cell receptor beta chain derives from a study of T cells in Graves' hyperthyroidism and ophthalmopathy. Uncontrolled infection, other autoimmune disease, pregnancy and lactation each barred patients from inclusion. Diagnoses used clinical symptoms, serum thyroxine and TRAb, thyroid ultrasound and orbital computed tomography. Isolation of PBMCs was performed on about 10 ml fresh peripheral blood. In germline, CDR1 is MNHEY, CDR2 SMNVEV (reference sequence). The CDR3 is 12 residues long. V shed 3 bases and J shed 10 bases, with 11 bases lying between them. This clonotype appeared many times. Its antigen is not identified. RNA transcripts yielded amplified TCR beta CDR3 regions. The HTBI primer set was used in a first-round RT-PCR of the TCR CDR3. TCRdb reprocessed the multiplex PCR reads via MiXCR and lists one record per CDR3 protein. Of about 610,000 distinct CDR3 sequences detected, about 14% appear once; the ten largest clones hold approximately 4.3%.

Study-wide findings and caveats: Researchers found most expanded thyroid clonotypes above 0.001 in blood as well.

Material: blood. The clonotype originates from a woman in her forties with Graves' ophthalmopathy. The chain joins TRBV27 to TRBJ2-3; no definite D call. The CDR3 region is CASSFHPGPQYF. CDR3 sequence (DNA): TGTGCCAGCAGTTTTCATCCGGGCCCGCAGTATTTT.